The entry that follows covers one TCR beta chain sequence. This record comes from a study of blood T cell repertoires in COVID-19. Study-wide background: Spain, Italy and the United States supplied samples that represented acute and convalescent COVID-19. PBMCs, B-cell-depleted T cells, or T cells provided the cDNA or gDNA that made up the material.

V was pared by 1 base and J by 4 bases, with 5 bases of the junction left unmatched. Germline CDR1 is LGHNA and CDR2 is YSLEER. This CDR3 is 15 amino acids long. Per the study methods: Quantification of nucleated cells was approximated via reference gene primer amplification. Using immunoSEQ multiplex PCR, the repertoire was profiled, and TCRdb retains in-frame clones only, with some absent. The V and J calls and clone size are taken from that table; D and trimming were inferred from the DNA. The sample consists of tens of thousands of clones, roughly 70% of them appearing once. Patients at the Seattle site were enrolled during active infection and followed longitudinally.

V usage is TRBV4-3 and J usage is TRBJ2-3; 7 positions match TRBD2. Sequencing input: peripheral blood. This sequence was found in a man aged 70 or older with COVID-19, enrolled during active disease. CDR3 coding DNA: TGCGCCAGCAGCCAAGGTATAGCGGGTGCAGATACGCAGTATTTT. It encodes CASSQGIAGADTQYF.